This T cell receptor beta chain was sequenced for a study of response to subunit inactivated influenza vaccine. Study-wide points: Authors suggested that a seasonal influenza vaccination recruits few new T cells each time.

The CDR3 consists of 15 residues. Germline V lookup: CDR1 SGHRS, CDR2 YFSETQ. V shed 3 bases and J shed 4 bases, with 14 bases lying between them. On this clonotype: Its antigen remains unidentified.

Using its own MiXCR run on the RT-PCR reads, TCRdb lists one record per CDR3 protein. The sample carries roughly 760,000 distinct CDR3 sequences, approximately 22% recorded once. The chain has TRBV5-1 and TRBJ2-1; D possibly corresponds to TRBD1 (6 bases). The TCR originated in a man aged 50 or older who received an inactivated influenza vaccine. The material was PBMCs from blood, obtained around 5 days after vaccination. Here the CDR3 DNA reads TGCGCCAGCAGCTGGCAGGGGAACCTATACAATGAGCAGTTCTTC. Protein product: CASSWQGNLYNEQFF. The full variable domain, with the rest looked up from reference TRBV5-1 and TRBJ2-1, is KAGVTQTPRYLIKTRGQQVTLSCSPISGHRSVSWYQQTPGQGLQFLFEYFSETQRNKGNFPGRFSGRQFSNSRSEMNVSTLELGDSALYLCASSWQGNLYNEQFFGPGTRLTVL.